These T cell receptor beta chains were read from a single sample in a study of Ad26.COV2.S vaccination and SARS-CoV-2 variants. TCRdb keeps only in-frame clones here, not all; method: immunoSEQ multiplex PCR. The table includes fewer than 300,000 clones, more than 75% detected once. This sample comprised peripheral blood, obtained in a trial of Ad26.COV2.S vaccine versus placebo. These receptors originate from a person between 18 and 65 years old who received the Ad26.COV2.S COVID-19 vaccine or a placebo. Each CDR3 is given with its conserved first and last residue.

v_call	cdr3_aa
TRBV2	CASTLAREVGYTF
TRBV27	CASSLGAAGANVLTF
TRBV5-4	CASSLRTSGDQETQYF
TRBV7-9	CASSLVSYEQYF
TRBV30	CAWGPGLASGRSSTDTQYF
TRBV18	CASSPRTSGSGNEQFF
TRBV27	CASSPGQGVREQYF
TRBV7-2	CASSRTSGGLSYEQYF
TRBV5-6	CASSLGPGGTEAFF
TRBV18	CASSREAATNTGELFF
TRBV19	CASSSQGFEQYF
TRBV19	CASSEVWGMANYGYTF
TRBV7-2	CASSLQGVWYGYTF
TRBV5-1	CASSRDRGSGGLSTDTQYF
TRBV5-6	CASSFSGGVGYGYTF
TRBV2	CASSDGSGLNQPQHF
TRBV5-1	CASSLEGLGEAFF
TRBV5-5	CASSLSPLYAGANVLTF
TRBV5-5	CASSFLQGGAGEQYF